The rows below give T cell receptor beta chains drawn from one sample of a study of T cell clonotyping in hematopoietic cell transplantation. The method was immunoSEQ multiplex PCR; TCRdb's version includes in-frame clones alone and lacks a portion of them. The sample consists of some 6,300 clones, 37% of them appearing once. The sequencing used peripheral blood mononuclear cells, collected 30 days after allogeneic stem cell transplant. Receptor source: a female patient between 55 and 75 years old who had an allogeneic stem cell transplant, so the T cells may come from the graft donor. Some clones in this sample may be carry-over from other donors' samples. The CDR3 runs from the conserved cysteine through the conserved F or W. Fields, in order: D gene, J gene, V gene, clone size, CDR3 DNA, CDR3 protein. The D gene is left open where the match is weak. Not every row has a clone size; where given, it reads once, few, many or a size class.

NA | TRBJ2-1 | TRBV19 | few | TGTGCCAGTAGTATTGGGGCAGGTACATACAATGAGCAGTTCTTC | CASSIGAGTYNEQFF
NA | TRBJ1-6 | TRBV7-8 | few | TGTGCCAGCAGCATCAGACAGGCGACTAATTCACCCCTCCACTTT | CASSIRQATNSPLHF
TRBD2 | TRBJ2-1 | TRBV30 | NA | TGTGCCTGGAGTTTCGACCCGGGAGGGGTGCAGTTCTTC | CAWSFDPGGVQFF
NA | TRBJ2-7 | TRBV30 | NA | TGTGTCTGGATGGGAAATACCTACGAGCAGTACTTC | CVWMGNTYEQYF
TRBD2 | TRBJ2-7 | TRBV28 | NA | TGTGCCAGCAGTTACTCCAGGACTAGCGATGACGAGCAGTACTTC | CASSYSRTSDDEQYF
TRBD1 | TRBJ2-5 | TRBV9 | NA | TGTGCCAGCAGCGTCTTGGGACAGGGGGTAGAGACCCAGTACTTC | CASSVLGQGVETQYF
NA | TRBJ2-7 | TRBV27 | NA | TGTGCCAGCAGGAGGGGGGGTAGTCTCTACGAGCAGTACTTC | CASRRGGSLYEQYF
NA | TRBJ1-6 | TRBV7-2 | few | TGTGCCAGCAGCTTAGTGCCCCGACAGTATAATTCACCCCTCCACTTT | CASSLVPRQYNSPLHF
NA | TRBJ2-7 | TRBV4-1 | NA | TGCGCCAGCAGCCAAGGAGTTACGGCCTCCTACGAGCAGTACTTC | CASSQGVTASYEQYF
TRBD1 | TRBJ1-1 | TRBV29-1 | few | TGCAGCGTCGCGGGACAGGAGAACACTGAAGCTTTCTTT | CSVAGQENTEAFF
NA | TRBJ1-2 | TRBV6-5 | few | TGTGCCAGCAGTTACTCGCCCGGGGCGATGAGGGGCTACACCTTC | CASSYSPGAMRGYTF
NA | TRBJ2-3 | TRBV30 | NA | TGTGCCTGGAGAGGCGCGGGGCGAGGCACAGATACGCAGTATTTT | CAWRGAGRGTDTQYF
NA | TRBJ2-5 | TRBV7-9 | few | TGTGCCAGAGGACAACCCAAAGAGACCCAGTACTTC | CARGQPKETQYF
NA | TRBJ2-5 | TRBV30 | NA | TGTGCCTGGAGTGTAGGCCCCGGGGAGCAGTACTTC | CAWSVGPGEQYF
NA | TRBJ2-7 | TRBV10-3 | NA | TGTGCCATCAGTGAGTCGGAGAGATACGAGCAGTACTTC | CAISESERYEQYF
NA | TRBJ1-2 | TRBV4-3 | NA | TGCGCCAGCAGCCAAGTGGGCTGGGGTGACATCTATGGCTACACCTTC | CASSQVGWGDIYGYTF
TRBD2 | TRBJ2-1 | TRBV4-3 | few | TGCGCCAGCAGCCAAGACTTACTAGCGGGGGGGGAGCAGTTCTTC | CASSQDLLAGGEQFF
NA | TRBJ2-7 | TRBV29-1 | NA | TGCAGCGTTCGGGACGGGGACTACGAGCAGTACTTC | CSVRDGDYEQYF
TRBD2 | TRBJ2-5 | TRBV29-1 | NA | TGCAGCGTCGCAACGGGACTAGCGGCCATACCCCAGTACTTC | CSVATGLAAIPQYF
NA | TRBJ2-7 | TRBV28 | NA | TGTGCCAGCAGTTTTGTCGACAGCTCCTACGAGCAGTACTTC | CASSFVDSSYEQYF
NA | TRBJ1-3 | TRBV4-3 | few | TGCGCCAGCAGCCAAGATTATACATCGAGCTCTGGAAACACCATATATTTT | CASSQDYTSSSGNTIYF
NA | TRBJ2-7 | TRBV28 | NA | TGTGCCAGCAGTCTTGGCCAGGGCATCTCCTACGAGCAGTACTTC | CASSLGQGISYEQYF
TRBD1 | TRBJ2-1 | TRBV30 | few | TGTGCCTGGAAGAAGCGCCTTAGACAGGGCTACAATGAGCAGTTCTTC | CAWKKRLRQGYNEQFF
NA | TRBJ2-3 | TRBV29-1 | NA | TGCAGCGTGGTGGGACACACAGATACGCAGTATTTT | CSVVGHTDTQYF
NA | TRBJ2-6 | TRBV4-1 | medium-sized | TGCGCCAGCAGCCGAGGAGACGGCTCTGGGGCCAACGTCCTGACTTTC | CASSRGDGSGANVLTF
TRBD1 | TRBJ1-2 | TRBV30 | few | TGTGCCTGGAGTGGCAAATGGACAGGGGGCTATGGCTACACCTTC | CAWSGKWTGGYGYTF
TRBD1 | TRBJ1-2 | TRBV29-1 | once | TGCAGCGTTGAACACGGACAGGGCTCTATTATGGGCTACACCTTC | CSVEHGQGSIMGYTF
TRBD1 | TRBJ1-1 | TRBV30 | NA | TGTGCCTGGAGTAAGGGCAGGGGGAATTGGAACACTGAAGCTTTCTTT | CAWSKGRGNWNTEAFF
NA | TRBJ2-1 | TRBV30 | NA | TGTGCCTGGAGTGACAGGTTCGTTGAGCAGTTCTTC | CAWSDRFVEQFF
TRBD1 | TRBJ1-1 | TRBV30 | NA | TGTGCCTGGAGGACGAGCTCCGGGACAGGGGGCACTGAAGCTTTCTTT | CAWRTSSGTGGTEAFF
NA | TRBJ2-5 | TRBV5-6 | few | TGTGCCAGCAGCTTGGGGCAGCTTGCAGAGACCCAGTACTTC | CASSLGQLAETQYF
NA | TRBJ2-7 | TRBV30 | few | TGTGCCTGGGGGGACCAATTCTACGAGCAGTACTTC | CAWGDQFYEQYF
NA | TRBJ1-1 | TRBV30 | few | TGTGCCTGGGCGGGTTTGGACACTGAAGCTTTCTTT | CAWAGLDTEAFF
TRBD1 | TRBJ1-4 | TRBV30 | NA | TGTGCCTGGAGTCCGGGGACAGGGCGGGGAAAACTGTTTTTT | CAWSPGTGRGKLFF